This T cell receptor beta chain stems from a study of blood T cell repertoires in COVID-19 (TCRdb year 2020). Turning to the overall study: Collaborator samples came from the United States, Italy and Spain and covered acute and convalescent phases of COVID-19. The material from the prospective study consisted of cDNA or gDNA derived from T cells, B-cell-depleted T cells, or PBMCs. The dataset comprised deeply sampled blood TCRbeta repertoires from subjects exposed to, actively infected with, or recovered from COVID-19. A freely available public database, intended as a resource for researchers studying the immune response to SARS-CoV-2, is where the repertoires were released. Samples were obtained from the ongoing ImmuneRACE study (first 160 participants) and from about 1,300 subjects provided by 6 global collaborators. A de-identified subject ID, COVID-19 status, age in years and sex were almost always included in the sample metadata. Where HLA class I and class II types were available, the types were taken from metadata supplied by the sample provider, not from assay-based typing. The study at large found these results: Clinical and demographic metadata were provided uncurated, with the amount varying by source and participant.

The immunoSEQ Assay, a bias-controlled multiplex PCR, was used to amplify TCRbeta CDR3 regions from genomic DNA. Per the authors' processing: The number of nucleated cells in each sample was estimated from the amplification of reference gene primers within the assay. To quantify the absolute abundance of each unique TCRbeta CDR3 rearrangement, sequence reads were collapsed and filtered. For each sample, productive Simpson clonality was calculated by taking the square root of Simpson's diversity index across productive rearrangements. Entries here come from immuneACCESS through TCRdb and include only in-frame sequences with V and J called. Some clones fail to appear in such tables; in the studies checked, an unresolved V gene covers under half of the shortfall, and the cause of the remainder is unknown. V and J calls and clone size follow that table, whereas D and trimming were derived from the DNA. This sample gives about 240,000 clones in total; 82% of them show up just once. The top ten clones comprise about 4.4% of the sample.

Note on this clone: Its binding antigen is unknown. No base quality values were provided; no much bigger clone lies one nucleotide off.

The CDR3 covers 16 residues, taking in both the cysteine and the phenylalanine. Only CDR3 DNA is held: 48 bases, read in frame from base 1. Between the V and J ends, shortened by 7 bases and 0 bases respectively, the junction contains 15 bases. CDR1 and CDR2 are drawn from the germline V gene: MDHEN, SYDVKM. Collaborating institutions collected whole blood in K2EDTA tubes following their own protocols. Collaborator samples were shipped for TCRbeta analysis as frozen whole blood, isolated PBMCs, or DNA extracted from either sample type. The sequenced sample was peripheral blood. The V gene is TRBV28 and the J gene is TRBJ1-4; TRBD1 is a weak D gene call, 6 bases matching. The TCR originated in a woman between 65 and 79 years old with acute or convalescent COVID-19. The CDR3 is CASTTPAGATNEKLFF. The DNA reads as follows: TGTGCCAGCACCACCCCCGCAGGGGCAACTAATGAAAAACTGTTTTTT.